This TCR beta chain was retrieved from a study of blood T cell repertoires in COVID-19. Overall study: The samples span acute and convalescent COVID-19 from the United States, Italy and Spain. PBMCs, B-cell-depleted T cells, or T cells were the source of the cDNA or gDNA that made up the material.

Sequenced by immunoSEQ multiplex PCR; TCRdb stores in-frame clones only, minus some. This table has about 120,000 clones, 86% appearing once. The germline V gene has CDR1 KGHSH and CDR2 LQKENI. CDR3 length: 14 residues. Trimming shortened V by 9 bases and J by 0 bases, and 13 bases separated the two germline ends. The TCR comes from a man aged 65 to 85 who had recovered from COVID-19. J is TRBJ2-3 and V is TRBV18; the D is unclear. The sample consisted of peripheral blood. CDR3 amino acids: CASAGSASTDTQYF. The CDR3 coding sequence is TGTGCCAGTGCAGGCTCGGCTAGCACAGATACGCAGTATTTT.